The 19 T cell receptor beta chains listed next were all sequenced from one sample in a study of PD-1 blockade in classical Hodgkin lymphoma. Time point noted: cycle 4 day 1 (C4D1), after less than 7 weeks of nivolumab. Each of the patients experienced relapse following autologous stem cell transplantation, and their brentuximab vedotin exposure differed. Magnetic depletion of non-target cells from thawed PBMCs yielded purified CD8+ T cells. Sequencing used immunoSEQ multiplex PCR; TCRdb keeps in-frame clones, though not all of them. The sample lists about 6,800 clones, around 64% occurring once. The starting material was CD8+ T cells from blood, obtained before the fourth cycle of nivolumab. These receptors were obtained from a human donor with classical Hodgkin lymphoma.

The chain is built from TRBV27 and TRBJ1-5; a weak D match, TRBD1 (6 bases). Germline V gene data show CDR1 as MNHEY and CDR2 as SMNVEV (reference sequence). This CDR3 comprises 14 residues. V was pared by 4 bases and J by 6 bases, with 13 bases between. The CDR3 DNA reads as TGTGCCAGCAGTTCTCAGGGGTTCACTCAGCCCCAGCATTTT. It is translated as CASSSQGFTQPQHF.

This clone occurred once. The rearrangement links TRBV18 to TRBJ2-3; TRBD1 matches 7 bases. Germline V CDR1 and CDR2: KGHSH, LQKENI. The CDR3 consists of 14 residues. V shed 3 bases and J 0 bases; nucleotides not matched to a gene: 0. In nucleotides, the CDR3 is TGTGCCAGCTCACCGACAGGGAGCACAGATACGCAGTATTTT. It is translated as CASSPTGSTDTQYF.

The V and J genes are TRBV11-3 and TRBJ2-2; 11 bases fit TRBD1. With V trimmed by 7 bases and J by 7 bases, 5 bases remained unmatched. This CDR3 comprises 14 residues. Germline V gene data show CDR1 as SGHNT and CDR2 as YENEEA. The chain's CDR3 is CASTGQGAYGELFF. DNA for the CDR3: TGTGCCAGCACCGGACAGGGGGCGTACGGGGAGCTGTTTTTT. The entire variable domain, with the rest obtained from reference TRBV11-3 and TRBJ2-2, is as follows: EAGVVQSPRYKIIEKKQPVAFWCNPISGHNTLYWYLQNLGQGPELLIRYENEEAVDDSQLPKDRFSAERLKGVDSTLKIQPAELGDSAVYLCASTGQGAYGELFFGEGSRLTVL.

The table lists this clone with a count of one. V gene TRBV13 combines with J gene TRBJ2-3; no definite D call. V was clipped by 0 bases and J by 4 bases, with 5 bases between them. The CDR3 is made up of 13 amino acids. Germline V gives CDR1 PRHDT, CDR2 FYEKMQ (reference sequence). The CDR3 sequence is CASSLGSADTQYF. The CDR3 nucleotides read TGTGCCAGCAGCTTAGGCTCGGCAGATACGCAGTATTTT.

The rearrangement joins TRBV19 to TRBJ2-3; 12 positions agree with TRBD1. The CDR3 sequence is 18 residues long. CDR1 is LNHDA and CDR2 is SQIVND in the germline V gene (reference sequence). Trimming took 3 bases from V and 5 from J; bases not matched to a gene: 12. The chain's CDR3 is CASSMALRDRGQGDTQYF. The CDR3 bases are TGTGCCAGTAGTATGGCCCTCCGGGACAGGGGGCAGGGAGATACGCAGTATTTT. Combining the CDR3 with reference TRBV19 and TRBJ2-3 gives the whole variable domain DGGITQSPKYLFRKEGQNVTLSCEQNLNHDAMYWYRQDPGQGLRLIYYSQIVNDFQKGDIAEGYSVSREKKESFPLTVTSAQKNPTAFYLCASSMALRDRGQGDTQYFGPGTRLTVL.

V gene TRBV14 combines with J gene TRBJ2-1, with 9 bases lining up with TRBD2. The CDR3 spans 14 residues. Germline V gives CDR1 SGHDN, CDR2 FVKESK. Germline trimming cut 4 bases from V and 10 bases from J; bases unmatched to any gene: 8. CDR3 sequence: CASSPSREGREQFF. The CDR3 DNA reads TGTGCCAGCAGCCCGTCGCGGGAGGGCCGCGAGCAGTTCTTC. Full variable domain (rest looked up from reference TRBV14 and TRBJ2-1): EAGVTQFPSHSVIEKGQTVTLRCDPISGHDNLYWYRRVMGKEIKFLLHFVKESKQDESGMPNNRFLAERTGGTYSTLKVQPAELEDSGVYFCASSPSREGREQFFGPGTRLTVL.

Only one count was recorded for this clone. J is TRBJ2-2 and V is TRBV7-2; D remains unclear. V was shortened by 5 bases and J by 3 bases, with 16 bases between the two germline ends. The CDR3 length is 16 residues. The germline gives CDR1 SGHTA, CDR2 FQGNSA. CDR3 sequence: CASSPLIAEHTGELFF. The DNA for the CDR3 is TGTGCCAGCAGCCCTCTCATCGCGGAACACACCGGGGAGCTGTTTTTT.

The J gene is TRBJ2-1, the V gene TRBV4-1; the D gene is possibly TRBD2 (5 bases). Trimming pared 4 bases from V and 4 bases from J, leaving 14 bases between. In germline, CDR1 is MGHRA, CDR2 YSYEKL. The CDR3 is 15 amino acids. CDR3 nucleotide sequence: TGCGCCAGCAGCCCGCAGGAGGCAATGTACAATGAGCAGTTCTTC. Its protein product is CASSPQEAMYNEQFF.

This sequence joins TRBV19 and TRBJ2-1; D is uncertain. CDR1 and CDR2 from the germline V gene are LNHDA and SQIVND (reference sequence). The V end was cut by 0 bases, the J end by 8 bases, with 5 bases between. The length of the CDR3 is 12 residues. The CDR3 DNA reads as TGTGCCAGTAGTATAGATTTCCATGAGCAGTTCTTC. Residues: CASSIDFHEQFF.

This clone was counted between two and nine times. The chain has TRBV27 and TRBJ2-2, with D perhaps matching TRBD1 (6 bases). Germline V lookup: CDR1 MNHEY, CDR2 SMNVEV (reference sequence). The CDR3 consists of 15 residues. Trimming stripped 5 bases from V and 4 bases from J, with 14 bases between. The DNA of the CDR3 is TGTGCCAGCAGTATTGGACAGTCCCTCACCGGGGAGCTGTTTTTT. Translation gives CASSIGQSLTGELFF.

This clone is medium-sized by share. The chain is built from TRBV28 and TRBJ2-5; D is tentatively TRBD1 or TRBD2 (5 bases each). The CDR3 spans 16 residues. V shed 3 bases and J shed 3 bases, with 17 bases lying between them. Per the germline V gene, CDR1 is MDHEN and CDR2 is SYDVKM. The CDR3 nucleotides are TGTGCCAGCAGTTTCCTTCGGGGCGGCGTGGAAGAGACCCAGTACTTC. Translated: CASSFLRGGVEETQYF. Full variable domain (remainder filled in from reference TRBV28 and TRBJ2-5): DVKVTQSSRYLVKRTGEKVFLECVQDMDHENMFWYRQDPGLGLRLIYFSYDVKMKEKGDIPEGYSVSREKKERFSLILESASTNQTSMYLCASSFLRGGVEETQYFGPGTRLLVL.

V and J are TRBV27 and TRBJ2-3, with 7 bases lining up with TRBD2. V shed 2 bases and J 3 bases; nucleotides not matched to a gene: 2. Germline V gene lookup returns CDR1 MNHEY and CDR2 SMNVEV (reference sequence). This CDR3 contains 14 residues. Here the CDR3 reads CASSLLAETDTQYF. CDR3 DNA: TGTGCCAGCAGTTTACTAGCGGAGACAGATACGCAGTATTTT.

This clone was observed a handful of times. The genes are TRBV28 and TRBJ2-3, with TRBD2 identical over 13 bases. The germline V gene encodes CDR1 MDHEN and CDR2 SYDVKM. The trim removed 5 bases at V and 2 bases at J, leaving 4 bases unmatched. This CDR3 is 16 amino acids long. DNA of the CDR3: TGTGCCAGCAGTGGGGGACTAGCGGGGTACACAGATACGCAGTATTTT. Translation: CASSGGLAGYTDTQYF.

The CDR3 here is CASSQVWQGRRGAKNIQYF. DNA for the CDR3: TGCGCCAGCAGCCAAGTGTGGCAGGGGAGGAGAGGGGCCAAAAACATTCAGTACTTC. J is TRBJ2-4 and V is TRBV4-1, with D perhaps being TRBD1 or TRBD2 (6 bases each). The CDR3 length is 19 residues. Germline V gene data show CDR1 as MGHRA and CDR2 as YSYEKL. V was pared by 1 base and J by 1 base, with 20 bases between.

The CDR3 region has the DNA TGTGCCAGTAGTATGACTGCATCCATGAACACTGAAGCTTTCTTT. The encoded protein is CASSMTASMNTEAFF. The chain recombines TRBV19 with TRBJ1-1, with D hard to call. The ends were cut back, 3 bases at V and 0 bases at J, with 11 bases in the middle. The CDR3 length is 15 residues. Germline V CDR1 and CDR2: LNHDA, SQIVND (reference sequence).

The V gene is TRBV15, the J gene TRBJ1-5; 7 positions agree with TRBD1. The ends lost 8 bases at V and 1 base at J; junction bases unmatched: 8. CDR1 and CDR2 from the germline V gene are LNHNV and YYDKDF (reference sequence). The CDR3 runs 15 residues. CDR3 amino acids: CATRDRVGSNQPQHF. The CDR3 DNA sequence: TGTGCCACCCGAGACAGGGTGGGCAGCAATCAGCCCCAGCATTTT.

V is TRBV10-3 and J is TRBJ2-3; TRBD2 might be the D (6 bases). V shed 7 bases and J shed 7 bases, with 12 bases lying between them. Germline V gene sequence: CDR1 ENHRY, CDR2 SYGVKD. The CDR3 covers 12 residues. The CDR3 nucleotides are TGTGCCATCATTCGGACTATTAATACGCAGTATTTT. Translating gives CAIIRTINTQYF.

This chain joins TRBV27 and TRBJ2-7; 10 bases are shared with TRBD1. Trimming took 4 bases from V and 4 from J; bases not matched to a gene: 7. Per germline, CDR1 MNHEY and CDR2 SMNVEV (reference sequence). CDR3 length equals 15 residues. For the CDR3, the DNA is TGTGCCAGCAGTTCCCCGGGACAGGGGACGTACGAGCAGTACTTC. Residues: CASSSPGQGTYEQYF.

The chain joins TRBV28 to TRBJ2-5; D not resolved. V lost 3 bases and J 4 bases, leaving 9 bases between the germline ends. Germline lookup yields CDR1 MDHEN and CDR2 SYDVKM. The CDR3 has 13 amino acids. This CDR3 reads CASSLLVRETQYF. DNA for the CDR3: TGTGCCAGCAGTTTGCTAGTTCGAGAGACCCAGTACTTC.